This entry describes one T cell receptor beta chain. Assay: immunoSEQ multiplex PCR; the TCRdb copy retains only in-frame clones and omits some. The table lists approximately 840,000 clones, around 96% of them singletons. The germline V gene encodes CDR1 SQVTM and CDR2 ANQGSEA. This CDR3 contains 13 residues. V was clipped by 4 bases and J by 5 bases, with 15 bases between them. Positively selected for CCR7, the CD45RO-negative cells used as naive CD8 cells excluded terminally differentiated effector memory CD45RA+ cells. The sample is drawn from a study of shared clonotypes between healthy human individuals.

This chain links TRBV29-1 with TRBJ2-7, with D maybe TRBD2 (6 bases). The source is a man between 25 and 39 years old in good health. Sequencing was carried out using naive CD8+ T cells sorted from blood. CDR3 residues: CSVAAGGWDEQYF. The CDR3 DNA follows: TGCAGCGTTGCGGCTGGGGGGTGGGACGAGCAGTACTTC.